Below, one TCR beta chain is given with its context. Its target is unknown. This entry belongs to a study of cytomegalovirus exposure and HLA in healthy donors. Whole-study results and caveats: Earlier results showed most TCR beta V segments being productive about 90% or about 30% of the time. Later analysis associated a missense DCLRE1C variant with TCR beta V- and J-gene trimming. A cluster of highly shared sequence variants was likely a sequencing artifact. Across donors, presence/absence analyses took sequencing depth to be roughly uniform.

This CDR3 region has 12 residues. The germline gives CDR1 SGHRS, CDR2 YFSETQ. V was trimmed by 5 bases and J by 5 bases, leaving 10 bases between them. PCR primers comprised 60 Vbeta and 13 Jbeta primers. Clones were read by immunoSEQ multiplex PCR, and TCRdb kept only the in-frame ones, dropping some. The table includes roughly 100,000 clones, over 12% detected once. The receptor's source is a female donor in good health and CMV-seronegative. The chain is built from TRBV5-1 and TRBJ2-5; D is possibly TRBD2 (5 bases). The sample comprised PBMCs. In DNA, the CDR3 is TGCGCCAGCAGTGAAGGCGGGGAGACCCAGTACTTC. It translates to CASSEGGETQYF.